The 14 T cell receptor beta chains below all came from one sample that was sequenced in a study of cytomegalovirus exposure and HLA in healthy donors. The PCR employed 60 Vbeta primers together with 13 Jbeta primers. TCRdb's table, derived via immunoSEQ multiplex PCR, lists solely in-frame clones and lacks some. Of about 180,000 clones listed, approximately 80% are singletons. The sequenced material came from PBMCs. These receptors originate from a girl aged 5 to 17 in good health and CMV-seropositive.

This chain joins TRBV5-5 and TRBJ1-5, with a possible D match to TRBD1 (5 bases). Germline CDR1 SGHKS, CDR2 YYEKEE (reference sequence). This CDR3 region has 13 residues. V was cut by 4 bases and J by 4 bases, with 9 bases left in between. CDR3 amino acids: CASSPTGNQPQHF. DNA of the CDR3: TGTGCCAGCAGCCCAACAGGAAATCAGCCCCAGCATTTT.

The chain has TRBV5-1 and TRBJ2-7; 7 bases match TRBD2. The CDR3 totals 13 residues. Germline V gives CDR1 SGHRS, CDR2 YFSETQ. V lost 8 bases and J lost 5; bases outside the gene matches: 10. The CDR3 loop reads CARTGLLVDEQYF. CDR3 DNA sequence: TGCGCCAGGACGGGACTACTAGTTGACGAGCAGTACTTC.

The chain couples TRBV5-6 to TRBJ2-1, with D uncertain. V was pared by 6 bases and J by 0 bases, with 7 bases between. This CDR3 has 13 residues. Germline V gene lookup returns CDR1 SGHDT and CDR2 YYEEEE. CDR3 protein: CASTLSSYNEQFF. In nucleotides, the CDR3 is TGTGCCAGCACCCTGAGCTCCTACAATGAGCAGTTCTTC.

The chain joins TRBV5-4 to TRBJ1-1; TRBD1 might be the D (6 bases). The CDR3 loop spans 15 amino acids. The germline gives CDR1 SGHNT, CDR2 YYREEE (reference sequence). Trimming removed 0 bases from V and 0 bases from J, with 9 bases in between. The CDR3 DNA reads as TGTGCCAGCAGCTTGGCAGGGGCGTTGAACACTGAAGCTTTCTTT. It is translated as CASSLAGALNTEAFF.

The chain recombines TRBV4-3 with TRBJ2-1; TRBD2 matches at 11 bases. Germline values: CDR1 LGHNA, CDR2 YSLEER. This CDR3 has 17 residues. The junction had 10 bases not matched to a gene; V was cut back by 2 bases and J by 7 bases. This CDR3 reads CASSQSLLAGEGNEQFF. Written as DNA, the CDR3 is TGCGCCAGCAGCCAATCCTTACTAGCGGGAGAGGGGAATGAGCAGTTCTTC.

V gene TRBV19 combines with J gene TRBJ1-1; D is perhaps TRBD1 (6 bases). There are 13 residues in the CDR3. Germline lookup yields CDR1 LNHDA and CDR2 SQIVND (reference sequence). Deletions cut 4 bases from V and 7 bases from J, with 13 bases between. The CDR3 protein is CASSTGGAIEAFF. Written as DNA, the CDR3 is TGTGCCAGTAGTACGGGGGGGGCGATTGAAGCTTTCTTT. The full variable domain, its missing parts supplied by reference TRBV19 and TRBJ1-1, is DGGITQSPKYLFRKEGQNVTLSCEQNLNHDAMYWYRQDPGQGLRLIYYSQIVNDFQKGDIAEGYSVSREKKESFPLTVTSAQKNPTAFYLCASSTGGAIEAFFGQGTRLTVV.

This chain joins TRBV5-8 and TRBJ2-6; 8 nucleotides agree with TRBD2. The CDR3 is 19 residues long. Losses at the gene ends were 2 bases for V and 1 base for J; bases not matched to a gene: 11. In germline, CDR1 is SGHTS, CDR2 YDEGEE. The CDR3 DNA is TGTGCCAGCAGCTTAACCTGGACTAGCAAGATGTCTGGGGCCAACGTCCTGACTTTC. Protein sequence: CASSLTWTSKMSGANVLTF.

This CDR3 is CASSAGSGANVLTF. CDR3 in DNA: TGCGCCAGCAGTGCGGGGTCTGGGGCCAACGTCCTGACTTTC. The genes are TRBV10-1 and TRBJ2-6, with D possibly being TRBD2 (5 bases). Per germline, CDR1 WNHNN and CDR2 SYGVQD (reference sequence). The germline V and J ends were trimmed by 4 bases and 1 base, with 5 bases remaining between them. The CDR3 is 14 amino acids.

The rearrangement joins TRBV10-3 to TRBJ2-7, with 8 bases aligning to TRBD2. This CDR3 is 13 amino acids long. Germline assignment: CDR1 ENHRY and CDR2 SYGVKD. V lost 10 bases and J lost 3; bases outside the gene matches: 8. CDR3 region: CATESGSSYEQYF. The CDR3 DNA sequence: TGTGCCACTGAGAGCGGGAGCAGCTACGAGCAGTACTTC.

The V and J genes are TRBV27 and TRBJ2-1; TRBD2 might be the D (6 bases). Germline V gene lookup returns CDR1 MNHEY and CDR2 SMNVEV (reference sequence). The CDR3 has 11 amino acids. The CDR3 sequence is CATLPGDEQFF. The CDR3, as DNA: TGTGCGACCCTACCGGGGGACGAGCAGTTCTTC.

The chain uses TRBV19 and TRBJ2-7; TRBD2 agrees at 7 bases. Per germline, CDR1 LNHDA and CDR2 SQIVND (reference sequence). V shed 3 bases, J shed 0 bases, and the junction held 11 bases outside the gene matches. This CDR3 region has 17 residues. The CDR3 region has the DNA TGTGCCAGTAGTATCGACGACGCAGCGGGGATCTCCTACGAGCAGTACTTC. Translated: CASSIDDAAGISYEQYF.

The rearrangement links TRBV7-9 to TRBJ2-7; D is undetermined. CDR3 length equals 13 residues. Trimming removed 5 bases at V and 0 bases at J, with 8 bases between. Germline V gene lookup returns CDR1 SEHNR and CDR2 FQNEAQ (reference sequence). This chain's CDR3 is CASSPTPSYEQYF. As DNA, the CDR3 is TGTGCCAGCAGCCCTACCCCCTCCTACGAGCAGTACTTC.

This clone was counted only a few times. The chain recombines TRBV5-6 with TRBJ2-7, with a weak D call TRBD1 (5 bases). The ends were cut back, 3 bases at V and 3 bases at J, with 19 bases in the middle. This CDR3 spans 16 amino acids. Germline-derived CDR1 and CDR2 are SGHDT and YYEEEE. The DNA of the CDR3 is TGTGCCAGCAGCTACCTGGGGCCTGTAGGGGTCTACGAGCAGTACTTC. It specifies CASSYLGPVGVYEQYF. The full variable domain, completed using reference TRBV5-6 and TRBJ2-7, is DAGVTQSPTHLIKTRGQQVTLRCSPKSGHDTVSWYQQALGQGPQFIFQYYEEEERQRGNFPDRFSGHQFPNYSSELNVNALLLGDSALYLCASSYLGPVGVYEQYFGPGTRLTVT.

The CDR3 protein is CASSLEAGEYNEQFF. The DNA for the CDR3 is TGTGCCAGCAGCTTAGAGGCGGGGGAATACAATGAGCAGTTCTTC. The gene calls are TRBV7-7 and TRBJ2-1, with 7 bases that match TRBD2. The CDR3 loop spans 15 amino acids. V shed 1 base and J 4 bases; nucleotides not matched to a gene: 4. CDR1 SSHAT and CDR2 FNYEAQ come from the germline V gene (reference sequence).